This TCR beta chain stems from a study of control samples from healthy donors and cancer patients. Data came from immunoSEQ multiplex PCR; TCRdb stores just in-frame clones and leaves some out. The sample holds 30,000 to 40,000 clones, approximately 93% seen once. The trim removed 7 bases at V and 4 bases at J, leaving 12 bases unmatched. The CDR3 runs to 16 residues. From germline, CDR1 is ENHRY and CDR2 SYGVKD. This TCR was recovered from a man aged 35 to 55 with colorectal cancer. The sequenced sample was PBMCs. V is TRBV10-3 and J is TRBJ2-4, with 8 bases identical to TRBD2. This chain's CDR3 is CAITRGDSGVKNIQYF. The CDR3 DNA follows: TGTGCCATCACCCGAGGGGATAGCGGGGTAAAAAACATTCAGTACTTC.